This T cell receptor (beta chain) came from a study of spatial heterogeneity in lung cancer. TCRdb redid the calling of the 5' RACE reads with MiXCR, one entry per CDR3 protein. Of around 92,000 distinct CDR3 sequences in the sample, 10% to 15% are singletons; the top ten hold over 40%. The V and J ends lost 0 bases and 6 bases respectively, with 12 bases between them. The CDR3 length is 13 residues. Germline V gene lookup returns CDR1 DFQATT and CDR2 SNEGSKA (reference sequence). Time point of the sample: sample taken at primary tumor resection. This clonotype was counted a few times. Sequencing was performed on PBMCs, taken at surgery. J is TRBJ2-7 and V is TRBV20-1; no clear D gene. This receptor was taken from a male donor with early-stage non-small cell lung cancer. The CDR3 DNA reads TGCAGTGCTAGAGATCCCCCTGGGCGCGAGCAGTACTTC. Translating it yields CSARDPPGREQYF.